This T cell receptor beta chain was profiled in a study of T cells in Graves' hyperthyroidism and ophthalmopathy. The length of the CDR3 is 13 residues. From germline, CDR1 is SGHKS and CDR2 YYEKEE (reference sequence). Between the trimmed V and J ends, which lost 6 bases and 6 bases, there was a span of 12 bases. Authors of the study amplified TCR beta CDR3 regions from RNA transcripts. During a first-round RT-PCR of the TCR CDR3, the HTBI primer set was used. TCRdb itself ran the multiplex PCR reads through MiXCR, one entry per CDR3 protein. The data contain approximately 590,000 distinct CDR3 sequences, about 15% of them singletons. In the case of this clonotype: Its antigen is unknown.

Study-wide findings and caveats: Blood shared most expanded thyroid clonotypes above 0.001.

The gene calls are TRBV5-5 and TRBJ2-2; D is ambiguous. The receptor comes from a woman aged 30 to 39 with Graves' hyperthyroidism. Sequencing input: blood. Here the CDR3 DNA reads TGTGCCAGCACTCAAAGGGCTTCCGGGGAGCTGTTTTTT. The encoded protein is CASTQRASGELFF.